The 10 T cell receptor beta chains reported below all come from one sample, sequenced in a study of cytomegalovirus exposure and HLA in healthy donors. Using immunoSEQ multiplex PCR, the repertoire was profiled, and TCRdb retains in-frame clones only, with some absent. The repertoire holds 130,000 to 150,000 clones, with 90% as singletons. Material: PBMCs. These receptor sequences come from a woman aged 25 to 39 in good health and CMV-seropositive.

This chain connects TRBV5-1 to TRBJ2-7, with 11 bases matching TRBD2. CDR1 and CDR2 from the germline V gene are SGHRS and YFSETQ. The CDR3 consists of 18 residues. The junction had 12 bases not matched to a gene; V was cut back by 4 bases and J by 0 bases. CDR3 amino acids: CASSRQSSGGTSSYEQYF. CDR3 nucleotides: TGCGCCAGCAGCCGCCAATCTAGCGGGGGGACCAGCTCCTACGAGCAGTACTTC.

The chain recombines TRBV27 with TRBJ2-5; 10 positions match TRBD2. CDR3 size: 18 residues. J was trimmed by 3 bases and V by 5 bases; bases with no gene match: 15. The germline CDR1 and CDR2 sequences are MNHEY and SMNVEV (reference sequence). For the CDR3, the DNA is TGTGCCAGCAGTGAAAGTCGGCTAGCGGGAGAGTACGAAGAGACCCAGTACTTC. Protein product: CASSESRLAGEYEETQYF.

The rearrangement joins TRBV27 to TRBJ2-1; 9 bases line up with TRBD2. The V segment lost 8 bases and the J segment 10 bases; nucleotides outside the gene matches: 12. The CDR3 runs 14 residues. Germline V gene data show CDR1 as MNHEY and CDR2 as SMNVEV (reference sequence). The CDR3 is CASSTAGGPREQFF. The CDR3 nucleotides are TGTGCCAGCTCCACGGCGGGAGGGCCAAGGGAGCAGTTCTTC.

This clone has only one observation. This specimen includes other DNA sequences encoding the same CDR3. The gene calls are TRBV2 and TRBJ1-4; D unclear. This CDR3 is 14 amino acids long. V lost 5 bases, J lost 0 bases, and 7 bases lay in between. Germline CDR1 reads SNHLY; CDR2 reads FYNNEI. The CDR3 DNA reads TGTGCCAGCAGTCCAGGTGCAACTAATGAAAAACTGTTTTTT. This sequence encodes CASSPGATNEKLFF.

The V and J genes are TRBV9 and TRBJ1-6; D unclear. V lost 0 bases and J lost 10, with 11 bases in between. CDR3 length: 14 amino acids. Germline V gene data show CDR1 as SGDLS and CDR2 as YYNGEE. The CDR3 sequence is CASSVEQFGSPLHF. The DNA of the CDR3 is TGTGCCAGCAGCGTAGAACAGTTCGGATCACCCCTCCACTTT.

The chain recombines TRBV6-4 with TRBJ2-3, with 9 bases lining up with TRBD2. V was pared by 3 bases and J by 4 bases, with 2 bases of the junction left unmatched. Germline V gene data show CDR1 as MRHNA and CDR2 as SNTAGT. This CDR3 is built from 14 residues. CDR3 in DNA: TGTGCCAGCAGTGAGCGGGGGGGCCCAGATACGCAGTATTTT. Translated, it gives CASSERGGPDTQYF.

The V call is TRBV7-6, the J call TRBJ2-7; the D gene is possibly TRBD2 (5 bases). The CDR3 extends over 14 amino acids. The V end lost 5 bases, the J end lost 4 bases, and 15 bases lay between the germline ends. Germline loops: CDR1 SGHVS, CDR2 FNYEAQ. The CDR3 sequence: CASSPRGWAYEQYF. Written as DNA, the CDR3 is TGTGCCAGCAGCCCTCGGGGTTGGGCGTACGAGCAGTACTTC.

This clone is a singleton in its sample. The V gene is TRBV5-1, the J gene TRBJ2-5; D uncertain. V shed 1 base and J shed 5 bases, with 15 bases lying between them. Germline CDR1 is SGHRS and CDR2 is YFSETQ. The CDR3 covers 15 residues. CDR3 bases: TGCGCCAGCAGCTTGATGGCTTCATTGCGGGAGACCCAGTACTTC. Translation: CASSLMASLRETQYF.

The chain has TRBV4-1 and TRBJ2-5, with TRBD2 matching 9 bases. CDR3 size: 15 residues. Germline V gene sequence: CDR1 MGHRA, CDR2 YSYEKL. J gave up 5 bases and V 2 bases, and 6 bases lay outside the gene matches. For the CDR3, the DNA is TGCGCCAGCAGCCAACTACCGGCGGGAGGGGAGACCCAGTACTTC. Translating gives CASSQLPAGGETQYF.

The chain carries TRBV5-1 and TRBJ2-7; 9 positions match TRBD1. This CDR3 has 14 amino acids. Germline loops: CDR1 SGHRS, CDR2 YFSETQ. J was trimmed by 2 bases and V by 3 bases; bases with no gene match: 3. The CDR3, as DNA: TGCGCCAGCAGCTGGACAGGGGCCCCCTACGAGCAGTACTTC. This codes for CASSWTGAPYEQYF.